This note documents a single T cell receptor (beta chain) sequence. Its antigen is not identified. After removal of 4 bases from V and 4 bases from J, the junction contained 6 bases not matched to a gene. There are 14 residues in the CDR3. Looked up from germline, CDR1 is LGHDT and CDR2 is YNNKEL (reference sequence). This sample is drawn from a study of T cell repertoires in cytomegalovirus infection. About the study: Public TCR beta signature analysis indicated the presence of both CMV infection and matching HLA type.

Notes on the study in general: Using cumulative public TCR beta family frequency, the authors identified those who carried CMV together with the relevant HLA. The ex vivo response showed dominance by HLA-C-restricted CMV-specific TCR beta clonotypes.

One entry per CDR3 protein results from TCRdb running MiXCR on the reads. Of hundreds of thousands of distinct CDR3 sequences detected, 17% appear once; the ten largest clones hold 12%. Sequenced sample: PBMCs. The chain links TRBV3-1 to TRBJ1-1; 7 bases are shared with TRBD1. The TCR originated in a human donor in good health (CMV status not recorded). Some clones in this sample may be carry-over from other donors' samples. The CDR3 DNA follows: TGTGCCAGCAGCCCGAACACAGGGGCCACTGAAGCTTTCTTT. As protein: CASSPNTGATEAFF.